The 21 T cell receptor beta chains given below trace back to one sample, sequenced in a study of neoadjuvant anti-PD-1 for oral cavity cancer. The assay was immunoSEQ multiplex PCR, and TCRdb's table has in-frame clones only and misses some. The sample gives around 68,000 clones, about nine tenths of which show up once; roughly 2.9% is in the top ten. As for time point: after neoadjuvant nivolumab, at surgical resection. Here the sequenced sample was PBMCs, taken after nivolumab (anti-PD-1) treatment. The receptor set was obtained from a person aged 35-79 years with oral cavity squamous cell carcinoma.

The rearrangement links TRBV5-6 to TRBJ2-2; D is undetermined. CDR3 length: 11 residues. Germline V gene sequence: CDR1 SGHDT, CDR2 YYEEEE. The ends were cut back, 2 bases at V and 6 bases at J, with 2 bases in the middle. CDR3 sequence (DNA): TGTGCCAGCAGCTTTTCCGGGGAGCTGTTTTTT. Its translation is CASSFSGELFF. Drawing the rest from reference TRBV5-6 and TRBJ2-2, the complete variable domain is DAGVTQSPTHLIKTRGQQVTLRCSPKSGHDTVSWYQQALGQGPQFIFQYYEEEERQRGNFPDRFSGHQFPNYSSELNVNALLLGDSALYLCASSFSGELFFGEGSRLTVL.

The chain uses TRBV6-5 and TRBJ1-6; no clear D. The CDR3 is 13 residues long. Germline V gives CDR1 MNHEY, CDR2 SVGAGI. Trimming took off 7 bases at V and 9 bases at J, with 13 bases between the two ends. CDR3 coding DNA: TGTGCCAGCAACGAGGATGGTGGTTCACCCCTCCACTTT. Its protein is CASNEDGGSPLHF.

The chain combines TRBV19 with TRBJ2-2; 7 bases match TRBD2. This CDR3 comprises 15 residues. The J segment lost 3 bases and the V segment lost 9 bases, leaving 10 bases of the junction unmatched. Germline assignment: CDR1 LNHDA and CDR2 SQIVND (reference sequence). CDR3 DNA sequence: TGTGCCAGAAGGTCCGGGACTAATGACACCGGGGAGCTGTTTTTT. As protein: CARRSGTNDTGELFF.

This chain links TRBV10-3 with TRBJ1-5; 10 bases match TRBD1. J lost 7 bases, V lost 4 bases, and 4 bases had no gene match. CDR1 is ENHRY and CDR2 is SYGVKD in the germline V gene. The CDR3 length is 14 residues. CDR3 in DNA: TGTGCCATCAGTGGGGACAGGGGTACACAGCCCCAGCATTTT. Protein product: CAISGDRGTQPQHF.

The J gene is TRBJ1-2, the V gene TRBV5-1; 10 nucleotides align to TRBD1. V lost 1 base and J lost 5; bases outside the gene matches: 5. Germline-derived CDR1 and CDR2 are SGHRS and YFSETQ. The CDR3 extends over 15 amino acids. DNA for the CDR3: TGCGCCAGCAGCTTGACCGGGACAGGGGAATATGGCTACACCTTC. Translating gives CASSLTGTGEYGYTF.

V usage is TRBV7-9 and J usage is TRBJ2-3; 9 bases are shared with TRBD2. V lost 1 base and J lost 5; bases outside the gene matches: 16. CDR1 is SEHNR and CDR2 is FQNEAQ in the germline V gene (reference sequence). The CDR3 has 19 residues. Written as DNA, the CDR3 is TGTGCCAGCAGCTTAGGCCAGATACCCGGGACTAGCCTTTTAGATACGCAGTATTTT. This gives the protein CASSLGQIPGTSLLDTQYF.

The V call is TRBV30, the J call TRBJ1-4; the match to TRBD1 covers 11 bases. The CDR3 sequence is 14 residues long. Germline V gives CDR1 GTSNPN, CDR2 SVGIG (reference sequence). V trimming: 1 base; J trimming: 7 bases; junction bases outside the gene matches: 2. Here the CDR3 DNA reads TGTGCCTGGAGTGCGGGGACAGGGGGTGAAAAACTGTTTTTT. Translation gives CAWSAGTGGEKLFF. The whole variable domain, filled in from reference TRBV30 and TRBJ1-4, reads SQTIHQWPATLVQPVGSPLSLECTVEGTSNPNLYWYRQAAGRGLQLLFYSVGIGQISSEVPQNLSASRPQDRQFILSSKKLLLSDSGFYLCAWSAGTGGEKLFFGSGTQLSVL.

The CDR3 DNA reads TGTGCCAGCAGCTTGGTAGGGGTCCTGGACGAGCAGTACTTC. It yields the protein CASSLVGVLDEQYF. The chain carries TRBV5-5 and TRBJ2-7; D is possibly TRBD1 (5 bases). Germline V gene sequence: CDR1 SGHKS, CDR2 YYEKEE (reference sequence). V lost 0 bases and J lost 5, with 12 bases in between. This CDR3 region has 14 residues.

V and J are TRBV30 and TRBJ2-1; D gene unclear. Germline V gives CDR1 GTSNPN, CDR2 SVGIG (reference sequence). This CDR3 spans 14 amino acids. Trimming removed 3 bases at V and 6 bases at J, with 15 bases between. Written as DNA, the CDR3 is TGTGCCTGGAGCGATACGGCCTCCCCCAATGAGCAGTTCTTC. Its protein is CAWSDTASPNEQFF.

CDR3 protein: CASSQRAVVAGASSSYNEQFF. DNA of the CDR3: TGTGCCAGCAGCCAAAGGGCCGTAGTAGCGGGAGCGTCGAGCTCCTACAATGAGCAGTTCTTC. J is TRBJ2-1 and V is TRBV14, with 9 bases matching TRBD2. V gave up 2 bases and J gave up 0 bases; unmatched junction bases: 17. Germline V gene data show CDR1 as SGHDN and CDR2 as FVKESK. The CDR3 totals 21 residues.

The chain joins TRBV7-9 to TRBJ1-2; D not resolved. V lost 0 bases and J lost 4, with 6 bases in between. Germline V gene lookup returns CDR1 SEHNR and CDR2 FQNEAQ (reference sequence). The CDR3 totals 13 residues. CDR3: CASSLAITYGYTF. CDR3 DNA: TGTGCCAGCAGCTTAGCCATAACCTATGGCTACACCTTC.

CDR3 residues: CASSLAMVTGGHQPQHF. In nucleotides, the CDR3 is TGTGCCAGCAGCTTAGCGATGGTAACAGGGGGTCATCAGCCCCAGCATTTT. The chain recombines TRBV7-9 with TRBJ1-5; 8 bases are a match to TRBD1. Trimming removed 0 bases from V and 5 bases from J; junction bases left unmatched: 9. Germline V gene sequence: CDR1 SEHNR, CDR2 FQNEAQ (reference sequence). This CDR3 spans 17 amino acids.

The chain has TRBV10-1 and TRBJ2-1, with D possibly being TRBD1 (5 bases). Per germline, CDR1 WNHNN and CDR2 SYGVQD (reference sequence). V was cut by 3 bases and J by 6 bases, with 6 bases left in between. The CDR3 length is 12 residues. The CDR3 protein is CASSEGVNEQFF. The CDR3 DNA sequence: TGCGCCAGCAGTGAAGGGGTCAATGAGCAGTTCTTC.

J is TRBJ2-7 and V is TRBV7-9; D gene uncertain. Trimming removed 5 bases at V and 0 bases at J, with 8 bases between. The CDR3 has 13 amino acids. CDR1 and CDR2 from the germline V gene are SEHNR and FQNEAQ (reference sequence). CDR3 bases: TGTGCCAGCAGCACACAGAGCTCCTACGAGCAGTACTTC. Protein: CASSTQSSYEQYF.

Only one count was recorded for this clone. The chain carries TRBV4-2 and TRBJ1-6, with D possibly TRBD1 on 6 matching bases. Per the germline V gene, CDR1 is LGHNA and CDR2 is YNFKEQ. The V end lost 3 bases, the J end lost 12 bases, and 18 bases lay between the germline ends. This CDR3 region has 15 residues. The CDR3 reads CASSHRGAEVGPLHF. Here the CDR3 DNA reads TGTGCCAGCAGCCATCGGGGGGCCGAGGTTGGACCCCTCCACTTT.

The chain employs TRBV7-8 and TRBJ1-2; a possible D gene is TRBD1 (5 bases). In germline, CDR1 is SGHVS, CDR2 FQNEAQ. Trimming cost V 2 bases and J 1 base, with 20 bases left between them. This CDR3 is 18 amino acids long. This chain's CDR3 is CASSLLKGRAQHNYGYTF. The CDR3, as DNA: TGTGCCAGCAGCTTATTAAAGGGGAGGGCACAGCATAACTATGGCTACACCTTC.

This clone has a handful of counts. The V and J genes are TRBV7-2 and TRBJ2-2; D is undetermined. CDR1 is SGHTA and CDR2 is FQGNSA in the germline V gene. V lost 4 bases and J 5 bases, leaving 8 bases between the germline ends. This CDR3 has 13 amino acids. The CDR3 nucleotides read TGTGCCAGCAGCTGGCGACCGACCGGGGAGCTGTTTTTT. Encoded protein: CASSWRPTGELFF. Drawing the rest from reference TRBV7-2 and TRBJ2-2, the complete variable domain is GAGVSQSPSNKVTEKGKDVELRCDPISGHTALYWYRQSLGQGLEFLIYFQGNSAPDKSGLPSDRFSAERTGGSVSTLTIQRTQQEDSAVYLCASSWRPTGELFFGEGSRLTVL.

V gene TRBV27 combines with J gene TRBJ2-7; 8 bases map to TRBD2. The germline V gene encodes CDR1 MNHEY and CDR2 SMNVEV (reference sequence). V lost 8 bases to trimming and J lost 7 bases; unmatched junction nucleotides: 19. The CDR3 has 16 residues. In DNA, the CDR3 is TGTGCCAGCGTTACCTCCTCAAGCGGGAGCGCTCAGGAGCAGTACTTC. Encoded protein: CASVTSSSGSAQEQYF.

The chain employs TRBV15 and TRBJ2-3; 13 bases are a match to TRBD2. J was trimmed by 2 bases and V by 5 bases; bases with no gene match: 4. Germline loops: CDR1 LNHNV, CDR2 YYDKDF (reference sequence). CDR3 length: 16 amino acids. CDR3 residues: CATSLGLAGITDTQYF. The CDR3 nucleotides are TGTGCCACCAGCCTGGGACTAGCGGGGATCACAGATACGCAGTATTTT.

V usage is TRBV14 and J usage is TRBJ1-2, with D possibly being TRBD1 (6 bases). Germline loops: CDR1 SGHDN, CDR2 FVKESK. The CDR3 contains 15 residues. V was shortened by 0 bases and J by 8 bases, with 16 bases between the two germline ends. The CDR3 sequence: CASSQDWGGANGYTF. The CDR3, as DNA: TGTGCCAGCAGCCAAGATTGGGGGGGCGCGAACGGCTACACCTTC.

V gene TRBV10-3 combines with J gene TRBJ1-5, with D hard to call. From germline, CDR1 is ENHRY and CDR2 SYGVKD. The CDR3 totals 14 residues. Trimming took off 3 bases at V and 1 base at J, with 7 bases between the two ends. CDR3 sequence reads: CAISDQHSNQPQHF. CDR3 coding DNA: TGTGCCATCAGTGACCAACACAGCAATCAGCCCCAGCATTTT.